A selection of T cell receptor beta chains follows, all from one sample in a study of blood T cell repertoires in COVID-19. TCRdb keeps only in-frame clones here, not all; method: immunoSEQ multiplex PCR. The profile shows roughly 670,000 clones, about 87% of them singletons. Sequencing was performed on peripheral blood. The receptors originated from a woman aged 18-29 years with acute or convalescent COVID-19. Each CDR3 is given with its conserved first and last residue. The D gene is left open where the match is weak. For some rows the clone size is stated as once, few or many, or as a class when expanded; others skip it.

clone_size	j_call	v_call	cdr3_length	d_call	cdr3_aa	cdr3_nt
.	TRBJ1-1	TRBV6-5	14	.	CASGVGRGGTEAFF	TGTGCCAGCGGAGTGGGCAGGGGTGGCACTGAAGCTTTCTTT
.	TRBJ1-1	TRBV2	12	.	CASSERVTEAFF	TGTGCCAGCAGTGAACGCGTAACTGAAGCTTTCTTT
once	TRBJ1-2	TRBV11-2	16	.	CASSESSSGVPYGYTF	TGTGCCAGCAGCGAATCTTCCTCGGGAGTACCCTATGGCTACACCTTC
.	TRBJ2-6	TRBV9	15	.	CASSTTGGGANVLTF	TGTGCCAGCAGCACTACAGGCGGTGGGGCCAACGTCCTGACTTTC
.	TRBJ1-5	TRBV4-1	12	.	CASSHDDGRLHF	TGCGCCAGCAGCCACGATGACGGCCGACTGCATTTT
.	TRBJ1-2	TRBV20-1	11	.	CSAPGLGGYTF	TGCAGTGCTCCGGGTCTCGGGGGCTACACCTTC
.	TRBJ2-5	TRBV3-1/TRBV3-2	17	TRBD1	CASSQGAGTGYEETQYF	TGTGCCAGCAGCCAGGGGGCCGGGACAGGGTATGAAGAGACCCAGTACTTC
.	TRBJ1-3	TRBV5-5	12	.	CASAGYGNTIYF	TGTGCCAGCGCAGGGTACGGAAACACCATATATTTT
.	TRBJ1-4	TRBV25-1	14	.	CASKMGRTNEKLFF	TGTGCCAGCAAGATGGGGAGGACTAATGAAAAACTGTTTTTT
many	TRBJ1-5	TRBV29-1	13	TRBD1	CSVLTGGSQPQHF	TGCAGCGTACTGACAGGGGGTAGTCAGCCCCAGCATTTT
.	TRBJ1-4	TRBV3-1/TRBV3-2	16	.	CASSPPREGTNEKLFF	TGTGCCAGCAGCCCCCCGAGGGAGGGGACTAATGAAAAACTGTTTTTT
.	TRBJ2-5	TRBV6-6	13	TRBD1	CAVGQALQETQYF	TGTGCCGTAGGACAGGCCCTCCAAGAGACCCAGTACTTC
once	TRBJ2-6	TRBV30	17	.	CAWSVGLSNSAANVLTF	TGTGCCTGGAGTGTCGGACTCAGCAACTCTGCGGCCAACGTCCTGACTTTC
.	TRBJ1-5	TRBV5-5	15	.	CASSWGRNQYQPQHF	TGTGCCAGCAGTTGGGGCAGGAACCAATATCAGCCCCAGCATTTT
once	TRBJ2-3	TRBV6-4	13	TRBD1	CARRQGWTDTQYF	TGTGCCAGACGACAGGGATGGACAGATACGCAGTATTTT
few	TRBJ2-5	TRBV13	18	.	CASSPSADRGAPLETQYF	TGTGCCAGCAGCCCCTCAGCGGACCGGGGGGCCCCCTTGGAGACCCAGTACTTC
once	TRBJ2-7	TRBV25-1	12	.	CASNPGVGEQYF	TGTGCCAGCAATCCGGGGGTGGGCGAGCAGTACTTC
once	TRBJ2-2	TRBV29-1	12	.	CSVEGGGGELFF	TGCAGCGTTGAAGGGGGCGGCGGGGAGCTGTTTTTT
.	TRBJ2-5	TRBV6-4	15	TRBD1	CASSDSQGPQETQYF	TGTGCCAGCAGTGACTCACAGGGGCCCCAAGAGACCCAGTACTTC
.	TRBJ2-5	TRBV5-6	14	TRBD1	CASRYRDRGLVEYF	TGTGCCAGCAGGTACCGGGACAGGGGTCTGGTTGAGTACTTC
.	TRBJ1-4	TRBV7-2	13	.	CASSLQGTEKLFF	TGTGCCAGCAGCTTACAGGGGACTGAAAAACTGTTTTTT
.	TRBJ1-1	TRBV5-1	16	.	CASSLGSSTVNTEAFF	TGCGCCAGCAGCTTGGGGTCTTCCACAGTTAACACTGAAGCTTTCTTT
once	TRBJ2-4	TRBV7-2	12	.	CASSLAFDIQYF	TGTGCCAGCAGCTTAGCCTTCGACATTCAGTACTTC
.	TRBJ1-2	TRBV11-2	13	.	CASSPIRAGGYTF	TGTGCCAGCAGCCCCATCAGGGCCGGAGGCTACACCTTC
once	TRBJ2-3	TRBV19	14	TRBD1	CASSKGQGADTQYF	TGTGCCAGTTCGAAGGGACAGGGGGCAGATACGCAGTATTTT
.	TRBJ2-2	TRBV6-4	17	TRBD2	CASSVHSGGAFAGELFF	TGTGCCAGCAGTGTCCATAGCGGGGGGGCCTTCGCCGGGGAGCTGTTTTTT
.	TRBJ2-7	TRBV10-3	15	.	CAISEKEASSYEQYF	TGTGCCATCAGTGAGAAAGAGGCGAGCTCCTACGAGCAGTACTTC
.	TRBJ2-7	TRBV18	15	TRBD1	CASSSGQGWVYEQYF	TGTGCCAGCTCATCGGGACAGGGGTGGGTGTACGAGCAGTACTTC
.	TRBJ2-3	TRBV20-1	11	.	CSATNTDTQYF	TGCAGTGCTACTAACACAGATACGCAGTATTTT
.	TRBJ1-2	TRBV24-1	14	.	CATSDSGVLSGYTF	TGTGCCACCAGTGATTCCGGGGTCCTAAGTGGCTACACCTTC
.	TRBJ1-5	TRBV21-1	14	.	CASSIGRADQPQHF	TGTGCCAGCAGCATCGGGAGGGCCGATCAGCCCCAGCATTTT
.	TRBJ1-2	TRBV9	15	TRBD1	CASSAWTGGDYGYTF	TGTGCCAGCAGCGCCTGGACAGGGGGAGACTATGGCTACACCTTC
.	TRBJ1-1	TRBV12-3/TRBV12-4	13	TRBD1	CASSRGTGAEAFF	TGTGCCAGCAGCCGGGGGACAGGGGCTGAAGCTTTCTTT
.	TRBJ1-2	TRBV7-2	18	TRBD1	CASSSSRDRGTSNYGYTF	TGTGCCAGCAGCTCGTCCCGGGACAGGGGCACCAGTAACTATGGCTACACCTTC
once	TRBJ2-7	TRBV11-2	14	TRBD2	CASRTTGLAYEQYF	TGTGCCAGCAGAACTACGGGACTAGCTTACGAGCAGTACTTC
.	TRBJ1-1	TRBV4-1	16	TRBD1	CASSQDLVPGGTEAFF	TGCGCCAGCAGCCAAGATCTTGTCCCAGGGGGCACTGAAGCTTTCTTT
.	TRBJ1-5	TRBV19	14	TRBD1	CASSKDRINQPQHF	TGTGCCAGTAGTAAGGACAGGATCAATCAGCCCCAGCATTTT
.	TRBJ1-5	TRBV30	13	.	CAWARGFNQPQHF	TGTGCCTGGGCCAGGGGATTCAATCAGCCCCAGCATTTT